Presented here are 30 T cell receptor beta chains from one specimen sequenced in a study of graft-versus-host responses after intestinal transplantation (dated by TCRdb to the early 2020s). Libraries were built with the immunoSEQ multiplex PCR assay. Drawn from immuneACCESS, this table holds only the in-frame rearrangements with V and J called that TCRdb kept. Clones are partly lost; checked studies trace under half to an unresolved V gene and leave the rest unexplained. Here the sample has about 96,000 clones; around 90% occur a single time. Of the sample, approximately 0.18% falls within the top ten clones. No antigens are known for them. Explained via the paper, the time point label denotes: cells obtained before transplantation from donor or recipient. Specimen: unstimulated CD4+ T cells sorted from spleen or lymph node cells, collected before intestinal transplant. Source of these receptors: a human donor who received an intestinal transplant.

This chain links TRBV5-1 with TRBJ2-5, with 7 bases fitting TRBD1. V shed 2 bases, J shed 2 bases, and the junction held 3 bases outside the gene matches. The V gene's germline CDR1 is SGHRS and CDR2 YFSETQ. The CDR3 length is 14 residues. CDR3 protein: CASSLSTGQETQYF. DNA of the CDR3: TGCGCCAGCAGCTTATCGACAGGGCAAGAGACCCAGTACTTC.

In nucleotides, the CDR3 is TGTGCCAGTGAGGGACAGTCTAACTATGGCTACACCTTC. It specifies CASEGQSNYGYTF. The rearrangement uses TRBV19 and TRBJ1-2, with 7 bases fitting TRBD1. This CDR3 contains 13 residues. Germline-derived CDR1 and CDR2 are LNHDA and SQIVND (reference sequence). V gave up 8 bases and J gave up 0 bases; unmatched junction bases: 3.

This clone was observed a single time. CDR3 DNA: TGTGCCAGCAGCGTGTCGCGGACAGGCCTCGCTTACGAGCAGTACTTC. Encoded protein: CASSVSRTGLAYEQYF. The V gene is TRBV5-4, the J gene TRBJ2-7; TRBD1 matches at 7 bases. The J segment lost 4 bases and the V segment lost 4 bases, leaving 14 bases of the junction unmatched. Germline values: CDR1 SGHNT, CDR2 YYREEE (reference sequence). The CDR3 extends over 16 amino acids.

In DNA form, the CDR3 reads TGTGCCAGCAGCCTGGGGAGGATACAATCGTTCTTC. Translation: CASSLGRIQSFF. J is TRBJ2-1 and V is TRBV28, with a weak D call TRBD2 (6 bases). In germline, CDR1 is MDHEN, CDR2 SYDVKM. The CDR3 extends over 12 amino acids. The germline V and J ends were trimmed by 6 bases and 15 bases, with 18 bases remaining between them. Drawing the rest from reference TRBV28 and TRBJ2-1, the complete variable domain is DVKVTQSSRYLVKRTGEKVFLECVQDMDHENMFWYRQDPGLGLRLIYFSYDVKMKEKGDIPEGYSVSREKKERFSLILESASTNQTSMYLCASSLGRIQSFFGPGTRLTVL.

The chain recombines TRBV10-2 with TRBJ2-1; 9 bases align to TRBD2. V was pared by 5 bases and J by 3 bases, with 2 bases of the junction left unmatched. CDR1 is WSHSY and CDR2 is SAAADI in the germline V gene. The CDR3 has 14 amino acids. DNA of the CDR3: TGCGCCAGCAGTCCGACTAGCGGCTACAATGAGCAGTTCTTC. It encodes CASSPTSGYNEQFF.

This chain joins TRBV2 and TRBJ1-2; 7 bases line up with TRBD1. V gave up 7 bases and J gave up 4 bases; unmatched junction bases: 6. The CDR3 loop spans 13 amino acids. Germline V lookup: CDR1 SNHLY, CDR2 FYNNEI. Here the CDR3 DNA reads TGTGCCAGCAACTCGGGACAGAGCTATGGCTACACCTTC. Its translation is CASNSGQSYGYTF.

The chain employs TRBV6-5 and TRBJ2-3; perhaps TRBD2 as D (7 bases). CDR3 size: 15 residues. The ends were cut back, 1 base at V and 5 bases at J, with 13 bases in the middle. Germline lookup yields CDR1 MNHEY and CDR2 SVGAGI. In nucleotides, the CDR3 is TGTGCCAGCAGTTACTGGGGGGGCCGGGGAGATACGCAGTATTTT. Translating it yields CASSYWGGRGDTQYF.

The rearrangement uses TRBV4-1 and TRBJ2-7, with a weak D call TRBD1 (6 bases). V dropped 1 base and J dropped 4 bases, with 32 bases sitting between them. Germline V gives CDR1 MGHRA, CDR2 YSYEKL. The CDR3 spans 21 residues. The CDR3 DNA reads as TGCGCCAGCAGCCAAGGATCTGTCGGTAGATACACAGGGAGTCGGATATACGAGCAGTACTTC. It translates to CASSQGSVGRYTGSRIYEQYF.

The chain recombines TRBV4-3 with TRBJ2-7, with a weak D call TRBD2 (5 bases). CDR1 and CDR2 (germline): LGHNA, YSLEER. This CDR3 comprises 14 residues. V was pared by 3 bases and J by 9 bases, with 18 bases between. CDR3 sequence (DNA): TGCGCCAGCAGCCAGTATGGTGGGCCCGCGGGGCAGTACTTC. It specifies CASSQYGGPAGQYF.

This clone was found a few times. V gene TRBV2 combines with J gene TRBJ1-6; 7 bases line up with TRBD1. CDR1 SNHLY and CDR2 FYNNEI come from the germline V gene. The V segment lost 6 bases and the J segment 9 bases; nucleotides outside the gene matches: 5. This CDR3 region has 13 residues. The CDR3 spells CASSGNRGSPLHF. Written as DNA, the CDR3 is TGTGCCAGCAGCGGAAACAGGGGTTCACCCCTCCACTTT.

Here the CDR3 DNA reads TGTGCCTGGACTGGAACTAGCGGGAGTTCAGATACGCAGTATTTT. Its protein product is CAWTGTSGSSDTQYF. The chain recombines TRBV30 with TRBJ2-3; 11 positions agree with TRBD2. The CDR3 covers 15 residues. V lost 4 bases and J lost 4; bases outside the gene matches: 7. Germline values: CDR1 GTSNPN, CDR2 SVGIG (reference sequence).

This chain joins TRBV5-1 and TRBJ1-1; 9 bases match TRBD1. CDR3 size: 14 residues. Trimming cost V 0 bases and J 4 bases; bases outside gene matches: 1. Germline V lookup: CDR1 SGHRS, CDR2 YFSETQ. The CDR3: CASSLGTGATEAFF. The CDR3 coding sequence is TGCGCCAGCAGCTTGGGGACAGGGGCCACTGAAGCTTTCTTT.

This clone was detected only once. The CDR3 is CASNRLAETYEQYF. The CDR3 DNA is TGTGCCAGCAACAGACTAGCGGAAACCTACGAGCAGTACTTC. The J gene is TRBJ2-7, the V gene TRBV28; 9 bases align to TRBD2. V trimming: 7 bases; J trimming: 2 bases; junction bases outside the gene matches: 6. CDR1 and CDR2 (germline): MDHEN, SYDVKM. The CDR3 length is 14 residues.

This chain connects TRBV23-1 to TRBJ2-1; D is uncertain. TRBV23-1 is recorded as an ORF, its role being uncertain. Trimming removed 6 bases from V and 4 bases from J, with 25 bases in between. This CDR3 is 18 amino acids long. The CDR3 is CASSQVFRSVPFYNEQFF. For the CDR3, the DNA is TGCGCCAGCAGCCAGGTGTTTCGGTCGGTTCCATTTTACAATGAGCAGTTCTTC.

The J gene is TRBJ1-1, the V gene TRBV7-3, with 9 bases identical to TRBD1. The ends lost 2 bases at V and 3 bases at J; junction bases unmatched: 4. Looked up from germline, CDR1 is SGHTA and CDR2 is FQGTGA. This CDR3 contains 15 residues. CDR3 coding DNA: TGTGCCAGCAGCTTACTGGGACAGGGTCACACTGAAGCTTTCTTT. Its translation is CASSLLGQGHTEAFF. Full variable domain (rest looked up from reference TRBV7-3 and TRBJ1-1): GAGVSQTPSNKVTEKGKYVELRCDPISGHTALYWYRQSLGQGPEFLIYFQGTGAADDSGLPNDRFFAVRPEGSVSTLKIQRTERGDSAVYLCASSLLGQGHTEAFFGQGTRLTVV.

The chain couples TRBV7-8 to TRBJ2-3; 8 bases match TRBD2. The CDR3 loop spans 16 amino acids. V was pared by 5 bases and J by 3 bases, with 10 bases of the junction left unmatched. The germline V gene has CDR1 SGHVS and CDR2 FQNEAQ. The CDR3 sequence is CASSQAVIAGTDTQYF. The CDR3 nucleotides are TGTGCCAGCAGCCAGGCGGTGATAGCGGGGACAGATACGCAGTATTTT.

The rearrangement links TRBV29-1 to TRBJ1-1; D is possibly TRBD1 (6 bases). Between the trimmed V and J ends, which lost 1 base and 5 bases, there was a span of 8 bases. The CDR3 sequence is 12 residues long. Per germline, CDR1 SQVTM and CDR2 ANQGSEA. Here the CDR3 reads CSVEGGRTEAFF. In DNA form, the CDR3 reads TGCAGCGTTGAAGGGGGGCGGACTGAAGCTTTCTTT.

This chain uses TRBV6-1 with TRBJ2-6; a weak D match, TRBD1 (6 bases). The V gene lost 6 bases and the J gene lost 0 bases, with 9 bases spanning the gap. CDR3 length: 15 amino acids. Germline assignment: CDR1 MNHNS and CDR2 SASEGT. This CDR3 reads CASRIQGSGANVLTF. In nucleotides, the CDR3 is TGTGCCAGCAGGATACAGGGCTCTGGGGCCAACGTCCTGACTTTC.

V is TRBV5-6 and J is TRBJ1-2; 7 positions match TRBD1. This CDR3 region has 15 residues. CDR1 is SGHDT, CDR2 YYEEEE, per germline. Trimming removed 4 bases from V and 4 bases from J; junction bases left unmatched: 10. The CDR3 DNA reads as TGTGCCAGCAGCGAACCGACAGGGACGCTCTATGGCTACACCTTC. Amino acid sequence: CASSEPTGTLYGYTF.

The gene calls are TRBV5-1 and TRBJ1-4; D is unresolved. This CDR3 spans 14 amino acids. V was clipped by 6 bases and J by 8 bases, with 17 bases between them. Germline V gene data show CDR1 as SGHRS and CDR2 as YFSETQ. The DNA of the CDR3 is TGCGCCAGCACCTCAGGTGGGCTGGCAGAAAAACTGTTTTTT. This encodes CASTSGGLAEKLFF.

The chain has TRBV7-8 and TRBJ1-2; the match to TRBD1 covers 10 bases. This CDR3 comprises 15 residues. Germline lookup yields CDR1 SGHVS and CDR2 FQNEAQ. The V gene end was trimmed by 6 bases and the J gene end by 4 bases; junction bases not matched to a gene: 8. In DNA form, the CDR3 reads TGTGCCAGCAGGGAAGGACAGGGGGGGGGCTATGGCTACACCTTC. Translating it yields CASREGQGGGYGYTF.

CDR3 loop: CASSARQGSYNEQFF. DNA of the CDR3: TGTGCCAGCAGCGCTCGACAGGGGTCTTACAATGAGCAGTTCTTC. The J gene is TRBJ2-1, the V gene TRBV9, with TRBD1 identical over 8 bases. J gave up 4 bases and V 3 bases, and 6 bases lay outside the gene matches. Looked up from germline, CDR1 is SGDLS and CDR2 is YYNGEE. This CDR3 comprises 15 residues.

This clone came up once. The chain is built from TRBV6-6 and TRBJ2-7; 7 bases align to TRBD1. The CDR3 sequence is 16 residues long. Germline loops: CDR1 MNHNY, CDR2 SVGAGI (reference sequence). Losses at the gene ends were 4 bases for V and 2 bases for J; bases not matched to a gene: 11. The CDR3 DNA is TGTGCCAGCAGTTCACCGGGACAGCGAAAAGCCTACGAGCAGTACTTC. Its protein product is CASSSPGQRKAYEQYF.

The V call is TRBV7-9, the J call TRBJ2-5; tentatively, D is TRBD2 (6 bases). Germline V CDR1 and CDR2: SEHNR, FQNEAQ (reference sequence). Trimming pared 8 bases from V and 4 bases from J, leaving 11 bases between. CDR3 length equals 12 residues. CDR3 bases: TGTGCCAGCCGGGCGGGATCAGAGACCCAGTACTTC. This translates into CASRAGSETQYF. Complete variable domain (other parts from reference TRBV7-9 and TRBJ2-5): DTGVSQNPRHKITKRGQNVTFRCDPISEHNRLYWYRQTLGQGPEFLTYFQNEAQLEKSRLLSDRFSAERPKGSFSTLEIQRTEQGDSAMYLCASRAGSETQYFGPGTRLLVL.

The chain is built from TRBV9 and TRBJ2-3; 7 bases align to TRBD2. The CDR3 contains 16 residues. V gave up 4 bases and J gave up 7 bases; unmatched junction bases: 15. The V gene's germline CDR1 is SGDLS and CDR2 YYNGEE. The CDR3 DNA is TGTGCCAGCAGCACCTTAGGGAGCGGGATCGTGTATACGCAGTATTTT. Translating it yields CASSTLGSGIVYTQYF.

The V gene is TRBV7-3, the J gene TRBJ1-2; possible D gene TRBD1, 5 bases. V was shortened by 5 bases and J by 6 bases, with 16 bases between the two germline ends. In germline, CDR1 is SGHTA, CDR2 FQGTGA. This CDR3 contains 14 residues. The CDR3 DNA follows: TGTGCCAGCAGCCCGGGATCGGGGGAGGATGGCTACACCTTC. Its protein product is CASSPGSGEDGYTF.

This rearrangement joins TRBV28 to TRBJ1-1, with 7 nucleotides matching TRBD1. CDR3 length: 14 amino acids. The germline gives CDR1 MDHEN, CDR2 SYDVKM. After removal of 7 bases from V and 3 bases from J, the junction contained 8 bases not matched to a gene. CDR3 sequence: CASTLTGEYTEAFF. CDR3 nucleotide sequence: TGTGCCAGCACCCTAACAGGGGAATACACTGAAGCTTTCTTT.

This sequence joins TRBV5-4 and TRBJ2-7; D not resolved. V lost 4 bases, J lost 2 bases, and 7 bases lay in between. Germline V gene sequence: CDR1 SGHNT, CDR2 YYREEE (reference sequence). This CDR3 has 12 residues. CDR3 nucleotides: TGTGCCAGCAGCCCCAACACCTACGAGCAGTACTTC. Translating gives CASSPNTYEQYF.

The J gene is TRBJ2-3, the V gene TRBV12-5, with D unresolved. With 2 bases removed from V and 6 bases from J, the gap between germline ends came to 9 bases. CDR1 LGHNT and CDR2 FRNRAP come from the germline V gene. The CDR3 has 13 amino acids. CDR3 in DNA: TGTGCTAGTGGTTTGTCCCCATTCGATACGCAGTATTTT. Its protein product is CASGLSPFDTQYF.

About this clone itself: The junction shows a germline mismatch at one end, possibly a read error. The V call is TRBV2, the J call TRBJ1-2; D is unresolved. This CDR3 has 12 amino acids. Germline CDR1 and CDR2: SNHLY and FYNNEI. The CDR3, as DNA: TGTGTCAGCAGTGAACAAAACTATGGCTACACCTTC. Its protein is CVSSEQNYGYTF.